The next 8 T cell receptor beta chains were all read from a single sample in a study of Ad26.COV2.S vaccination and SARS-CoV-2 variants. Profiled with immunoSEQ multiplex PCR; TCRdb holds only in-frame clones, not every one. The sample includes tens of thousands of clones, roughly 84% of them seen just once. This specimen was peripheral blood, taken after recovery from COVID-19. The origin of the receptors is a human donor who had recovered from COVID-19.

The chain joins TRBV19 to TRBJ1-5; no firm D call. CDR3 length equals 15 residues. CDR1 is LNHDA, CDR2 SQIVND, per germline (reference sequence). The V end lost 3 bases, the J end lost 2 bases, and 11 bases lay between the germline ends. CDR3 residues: CASSIQKTGNQPQHF. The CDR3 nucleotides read TGTGCCAGTAGTATTCAAAAAACCGGCAATCAGCCCCAGCATTTT.

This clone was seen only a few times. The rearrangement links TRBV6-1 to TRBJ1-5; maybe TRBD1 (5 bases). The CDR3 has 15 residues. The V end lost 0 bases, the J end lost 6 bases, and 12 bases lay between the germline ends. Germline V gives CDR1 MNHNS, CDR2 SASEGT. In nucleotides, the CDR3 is TGTGCCAGCAGTGAAGCAAGGGGTCTTGGTCAGCCCCAGCATTTT. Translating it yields CASSEARGLGQPQHF.

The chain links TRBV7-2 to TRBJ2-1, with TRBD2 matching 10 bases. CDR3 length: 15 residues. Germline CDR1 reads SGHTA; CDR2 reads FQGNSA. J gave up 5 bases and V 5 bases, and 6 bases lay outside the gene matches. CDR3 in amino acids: CASSASSGGHNEQFF. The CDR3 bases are TGTGCCAGCAGCGCCTCTAGCGGGGGCCACAATGAGCAGTTCTTC.

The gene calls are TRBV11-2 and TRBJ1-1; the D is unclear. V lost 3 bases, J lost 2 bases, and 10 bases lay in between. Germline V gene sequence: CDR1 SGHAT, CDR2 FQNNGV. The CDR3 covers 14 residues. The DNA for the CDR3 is TGTGCCAGCAGCTTCGGCCAGAGTAACACTGAAGCTTTCTTT. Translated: CASSFGQSNTEAFF.

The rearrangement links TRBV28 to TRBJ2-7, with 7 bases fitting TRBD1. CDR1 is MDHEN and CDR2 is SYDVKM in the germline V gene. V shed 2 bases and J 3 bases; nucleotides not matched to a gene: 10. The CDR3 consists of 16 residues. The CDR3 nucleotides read TGTGCCAGCAGTTTACCCCGACAGGGTTTGAACTACGAGCAGTACTTC. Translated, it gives CASSLPRQGLNYEQYF.

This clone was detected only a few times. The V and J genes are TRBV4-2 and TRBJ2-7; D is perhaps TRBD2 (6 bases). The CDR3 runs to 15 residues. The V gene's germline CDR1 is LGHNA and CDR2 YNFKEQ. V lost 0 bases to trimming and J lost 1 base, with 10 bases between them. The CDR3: CASSQDLGGSYEQYF. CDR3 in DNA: TGTGCCAGCAGCCAAGATTTGGGGGGATCCTACGAGCAGTACTTC.

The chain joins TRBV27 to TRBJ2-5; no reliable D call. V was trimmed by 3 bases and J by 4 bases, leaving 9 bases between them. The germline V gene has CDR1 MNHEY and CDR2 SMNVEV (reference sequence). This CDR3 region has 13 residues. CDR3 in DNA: TGTGCCAGCAGTTTGCGGTTGCGAGAGACCCAGTACTTC. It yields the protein CASSLRLRETQYF.

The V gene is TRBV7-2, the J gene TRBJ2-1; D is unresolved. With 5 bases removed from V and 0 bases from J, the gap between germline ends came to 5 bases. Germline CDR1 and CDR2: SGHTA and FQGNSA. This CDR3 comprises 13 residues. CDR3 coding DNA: TGTGCCAGCAGCATAAGCTCCTACAATGAGCAGTTCTTC. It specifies CASSISSYNEQFF.